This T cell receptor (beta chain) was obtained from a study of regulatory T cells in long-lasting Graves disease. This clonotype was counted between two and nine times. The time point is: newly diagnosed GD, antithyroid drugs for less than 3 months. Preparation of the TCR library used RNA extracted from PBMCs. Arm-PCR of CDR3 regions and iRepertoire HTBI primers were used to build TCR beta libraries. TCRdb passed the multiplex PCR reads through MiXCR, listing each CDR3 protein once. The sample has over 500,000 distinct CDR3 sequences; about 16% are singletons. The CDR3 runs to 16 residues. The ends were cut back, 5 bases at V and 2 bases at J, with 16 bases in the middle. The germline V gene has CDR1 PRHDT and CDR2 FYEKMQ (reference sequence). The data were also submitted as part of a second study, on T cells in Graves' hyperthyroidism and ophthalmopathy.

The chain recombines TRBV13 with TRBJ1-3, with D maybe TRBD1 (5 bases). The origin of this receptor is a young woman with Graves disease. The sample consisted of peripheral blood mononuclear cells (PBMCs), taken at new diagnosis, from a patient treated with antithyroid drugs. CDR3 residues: CASSGTLQDAGNTIYF. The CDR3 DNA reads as TGTGCCAGCAGCGGGACCCTACAGGACGCTGGAAACACCATATATTTT.